This T cell receptor beta chain stems from a study of identical twins. TCRdb independently ran MiXCR on the 5' RACE reads; one entry per CDR3 protein. The data show approximately 550,000 distinct CDR3 sequences, approximately 20% seen once. Turning to this clonotype: Its specificity is unknown.

Findings and limits, study-wide: Analyses based on zero insertions could be partly confounded by invariant MAIT and iNKT cells. It was out-of-frame TCR alpha sharing in monozygotic twins that models underestimated. Cross-sectional statistics, not tracking of the same donors, supported the conclusions. When twins shared out-of-frame alpha sequences, those sequences had excess low generation probability.

The V segment lost 2 bases and the J segment 3 bases; nucleotides outside the gene matches: 7. Germline-derived CDR1 and CDR2 are MDHEN and SYDVKM. The CDR3 runs to 16 residues. In addition, the sample was reused for a study of yellow fever vaccine responses in identical twins.

The sequencing input was CD4+ T cells sorted from blood. The source of this sequence is a woman aged 18-29 years in good health. The chain couples TRBV28 to TRBJ2-7; 10 bases fit TRBD2. In DNA form, the CDR3 reads TGTGCCAGCAGTTTAGCTAGCGGGAGTCGTGGCTACGAGCAGTACTTC. Protein product: CASSLASGSRGYEQYF.